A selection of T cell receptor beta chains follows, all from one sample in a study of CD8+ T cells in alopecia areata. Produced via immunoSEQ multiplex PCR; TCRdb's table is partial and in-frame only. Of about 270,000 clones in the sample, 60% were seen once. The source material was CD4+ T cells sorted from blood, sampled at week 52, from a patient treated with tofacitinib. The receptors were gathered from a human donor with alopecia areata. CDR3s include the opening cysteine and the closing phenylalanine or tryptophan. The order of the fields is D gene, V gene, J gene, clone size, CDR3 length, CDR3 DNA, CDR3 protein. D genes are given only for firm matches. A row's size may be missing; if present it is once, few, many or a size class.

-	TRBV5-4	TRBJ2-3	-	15	TGTGCCAGCAGCTTGAGGGAGGGGGCCTCAGATACGCAGTATTTT	CASSLREGASDTQYF
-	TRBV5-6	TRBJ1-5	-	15	TGTGCCAGCAGCTTGGGCCCAGTTCCCAATCAGCCCCAGCATTTT	CASSLGPVPNQPQHF
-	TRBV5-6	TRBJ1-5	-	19	TGTGCCAGCAGTTTGTGGGCGAGTTCTACGGGATATAGCAATCAGCCCCAGCATTTT	CASSLWASSTGYSNQPQHF
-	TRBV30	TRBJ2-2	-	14	TGTGCCTGGAGTAGGGGCCCGAACACCGGGGAGCTGTTTTTT	CAWSRGPNTGELFF
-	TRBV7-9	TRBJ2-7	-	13	TGTGCCAGCAGCAAAGGACAAGCCTACGAGCAGTACTTC	CASSKGQAYEQYF
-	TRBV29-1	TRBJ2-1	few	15	TGCAGCGTTGAGTCTAGTCCGAGCTCCTACAATGAGCAGTTCTTC	CSVESSPSSYNEQFF
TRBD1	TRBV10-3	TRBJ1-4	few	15	TGTGCCATCAGGCCAGGGGGAGCAACTAATGAAAAACTGTTTTTT	CAIRPGGATNEKLFF
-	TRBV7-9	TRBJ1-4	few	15	TGTGCCAGCAGCCCGGGGACATCGGTGGGTGAAAAACTGTTTTTT	CASSPGTSVGEKLFF
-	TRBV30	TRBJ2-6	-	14	TGTGCCTGTGACAGGAGCTCTGGGGCCAACGTCCTGACTTTC	CACDRSSGANVLTF
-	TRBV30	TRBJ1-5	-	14	TGTGCCTGGGGTACAGGGAGGTACAATCAGCCCCAGCATTTT	CAWGTGRYNQPQHF
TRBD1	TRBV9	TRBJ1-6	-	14	TGTGCCAGCAGCGTACTGGACAGGGGCTCACCCCTCCACTTT	CASSVLDRGSPLHF
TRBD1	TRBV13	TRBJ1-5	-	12	TGTGCCAGCAGCTCAGGGGGTCAGCCCCAGCATTTT	CASSSGGQPQHF
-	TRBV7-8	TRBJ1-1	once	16	TGTGCCAGCAGCATCACGGGGGGGAGTCGAAGCACTGAAGCTTTCTTT	CASSITGGSRSTEAFF
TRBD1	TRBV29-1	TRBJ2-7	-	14	TGCAGCGTTGGGGCCGGGACAGGCGAACACGAGCAGTACTTC	CSVGAGTGEHEQYF
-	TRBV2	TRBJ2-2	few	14	TGTGCCAGCAGTGAACGGGGGAACACCGGGGAGCTGTTTTTT	CASSERGNTGELFF
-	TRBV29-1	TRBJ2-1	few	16	TGCAGCGTTGACTTGGGGGCTCCGGCCAGCTACAGTGAGCAGTTCTTC	CSVDLGAPASYSEQFF
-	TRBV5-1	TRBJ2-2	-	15	TGCGCCAGCAGCTTGACAGGGACGAACACCGGGGAGCTGTTTTTT	CASSLTGTNTGELFF
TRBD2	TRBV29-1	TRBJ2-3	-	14	TGCAGCGTTGAGCAAGCGGGGGGGGTAGATACGCAGTATTTT	CSVEQAGGVDTQYF
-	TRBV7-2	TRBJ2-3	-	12	TGTGCCAGCAGCCCGGCCACAGATACGCAGTATTTT	CASSPATDTQYF
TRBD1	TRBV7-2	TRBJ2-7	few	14	TGTGCCAGCAGCTTAGAACCACAGGGGACCGAGCAGTACTTC	CASSLEPQGTEQYF
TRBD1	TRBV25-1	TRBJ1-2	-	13	TGTGCCAGGGGGGACAGGAAGACGTGGGGCTACACCTTC	CARGDRKTWGYTF
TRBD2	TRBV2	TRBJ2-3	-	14	TGTGCCAGCAGACAAGCGGGGGGAACAGATACGCAGTATTTT	CASRQAGGTDTQYF
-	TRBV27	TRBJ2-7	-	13	TGTGCCAGCAGCCTACCGGACAGACGCGAGCAGTACTTC	CASSLPDRREQYF
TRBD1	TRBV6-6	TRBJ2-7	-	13	TGTGCCACTATGGACAGGGTGTCGTACGAGCAGTACTTC	CATMDRVSYEQYF
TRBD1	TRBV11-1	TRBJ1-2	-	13	TGTGCCAGCAGCCCGGGACAGAACTATGGCTACACCTTC	CASSPGQNYGYTF
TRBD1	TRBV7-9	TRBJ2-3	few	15	TGTGCCAGCAGGGCCACAGGGGGCGGGGCAGATACGCAGTATTTT	CASRATGGGADTQYF
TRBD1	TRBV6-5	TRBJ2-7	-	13	TGTGCCAGCACCTCGGACAGGACCTACGAGCAGTACTTC	CASTSDRTYEQYF
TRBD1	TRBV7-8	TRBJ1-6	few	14	TGTGCCAGCAGCCACCGGGACAGTAATTCACCCCTCCACTTT	CASSHRDSNSPLHF
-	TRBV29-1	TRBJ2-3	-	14	TGCAGCGTTGAAGCGACAGCATCCGCAGATACGCAGTATTTT	CSVEATASADTQYF
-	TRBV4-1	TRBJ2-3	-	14	TGCGCCAGCAGCCAAGATACAGGGACAGATACGCAGTATTTT	CASSQDTGTDTQYF
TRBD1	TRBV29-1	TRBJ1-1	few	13	TGCAGCGTTGGGGGACAGCTGAACACTGAAGCTTTCTTT	CSVGGQLNTEAFF
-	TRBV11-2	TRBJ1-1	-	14	TGTGCCAGCAGCAACCGACGGATGAACACTGAAGCTTTCTTT	CASSNRRMNTEAFF
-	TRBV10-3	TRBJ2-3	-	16	TGTGCCATCAGCCCTCAAAGTGCAGGGACGGCAGATACGCAGTATTTT	CAISPQSAGTADTQYF
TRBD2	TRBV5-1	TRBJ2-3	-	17	TGCGCCAGCAGCTGGCCGACAGCGGGAGGAAGCACAGATACGCAGTATTTT	CASSWPTAGGSTDTQYF
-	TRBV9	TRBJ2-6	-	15	TGTGCCAGCAGCGTAGGAGGAGGGACGACCAACGTCCTGACTTTC	CASSVGGGTTNVLTF
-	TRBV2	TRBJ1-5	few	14	TGTGCCAGCAGTGAATTGGGTAGCAATCAGCCCCAGCATTTT	CASSELGSNQPQHF
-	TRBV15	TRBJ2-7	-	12	TGTGCCACCAGCAGATTCAAGGCCGAGCAGTACTTC	CATSRFKAEQYF
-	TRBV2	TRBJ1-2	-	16	TGTGCCAGCAGTGAAGCCGAGGGCCGATTCTGGTATGGCTACACCTTC	CASSEAEGRFWYGYTF
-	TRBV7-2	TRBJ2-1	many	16	TGTGCCAGCAGCTTAGACGGGTGGGGCTCCTACAATGAGCAGTTCTTC	CASSLDGWGSYNEQFF
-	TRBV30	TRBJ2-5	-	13	TGTGCCTGGAACGGGGGCTTCCAAGAGACCCAGTACTTC	CAWNGGFQETQYF
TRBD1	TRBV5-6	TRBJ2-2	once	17	TGTGCCAGCAGCTTGGAGGGACAGGGGGCGGACACCGGGGAGCTGTTTTTT	CASSLEGQGADTGELFF
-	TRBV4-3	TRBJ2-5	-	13	TGCGCCAGCAGCCAAGATCCTGGACTCGAAAGATACTTC	CASSQDPGLERYF
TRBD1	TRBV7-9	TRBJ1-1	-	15	TGTGCCAGCAGCTTACTCGCGGCAGGGGGCACTGAAGCTTTCTTT	CASSLLAAGGTEAFF
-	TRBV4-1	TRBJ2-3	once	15	TGCGCCAGCAGCCAAGGTGGGGGAAGCACAGATACGCAGTATTTT	CASSQGGGSTDTQYF
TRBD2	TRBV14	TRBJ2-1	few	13	TGTGCCAGCAGCCAAGTGCGGGGGAAGGAGCAGTTCTTC	CASSQVRGKEQFF
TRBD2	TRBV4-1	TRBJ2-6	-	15	TGCGCCAGCAGCCAAACCCTAGCGGGGGCCAACGTTCTGACTTTC	CASSQTLAGANVLTF
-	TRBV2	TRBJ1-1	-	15	TGTGCCAGCAGTGAAGTCGAGGTAGAGAGGACTGAAGCTTTCTTT	CASSEVEVERTEAFF
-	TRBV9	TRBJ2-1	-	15	TGTGCCAGCAGCCCCGGGGCAGTTGTATACAATGAGCAGTTCTTC	CASSPGAVVYNEQFF
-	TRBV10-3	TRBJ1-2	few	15	TGTGCCATCAGTGAGTTCCTACAGGCTAACTATGGCTACACCTTC	CAISEFLQANYGYTF
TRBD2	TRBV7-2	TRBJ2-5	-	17	TGTGCCAGCAGCTTAGCCGTTAGCGGGCTAGAGGGAGAGACCCAGTACTTC	CASSLAVSGLEGETQYF